These T cell receptor beta chains were read from a single sample in a study of blood T cell repertoires in COVID-19. Repertoires were generated with immunoSEQ multiplex PCR, while TCRdb's copy carries only in-frame clones and drops some. The sample records 66,000 or so clones, roughly 77% being singletons. The sample consisted of peripheral blood. The receptors originated from a human donor in a cohort sampled during active COVID-19. Both conserved end residues are part of each CDR3. A D gene is named only where the DNA matches it firmly. Rows may omit the clone size; those that give it use once, few, many or a size class.

clone size: -
V gene: TRBV5-6
J gene: TRBJ2-2
D gene: TRBD2
CDR3 DNA: TGTGCCAGCAGCTTGTTTGCGGGAGACACCGGGGAGCTGTTTTTT
CDR3 protein: CASSLFAGDTGELFF

clone size: -
V gene: TRBV4-1
J gene: TRBJ2-1
D gene: TRBD2
CDR3 DNA: TGCGCCAGCAGCCAAGATGGGTCGGGACTAGCCACCCTCGGTGAGCAGTTCTTC
CDR3 protein: CASSQDGSGLATLGEQFF

clone size: -
V gene: TRBV6-1
J gene: TRBJ1-1
D gene: -
CDR3 DNA: TGTGCCAGCAGTGAACGGAGGGGCACGGGAGTCACTGAAGCTTTCTTT
CDR3 protein: CASSERRGTGVTEAFF

clone size: many
V gene: TRBV19
J gene: TRBJ2-7
D gene: TRBD1
CDR3 DNA: TGTGCCAGTAGTACCAGGGACAGCCCCTACGAGCAGTACTTC
CDR3 protein: CASSTRDSPYEQYF

clone size: -
V gene: TRBV6-1
J gene: TRBJ1-5
D gene: -
CDR3 DNA: TGTGCCAGCAGTGAAGCCCTTCGTCAGCCCCAGCATTTT
CDR3 protein: CASSEALRQPQHF

clone size: -
V gene: TRBV6-5
J gene: TRBJ2-7
D gene: TRBD2
CDR3 DNA: TGTGCCAGCACCCGGACTAGCGGTCCCTACGAGCAGTACTTC
CDR3 protein: CASTRTSGPYEQYF

clone size: -
V gene: TRBV28
J gene: TRBJ2-6
D gene: -
CDR3 DNA: TGTGCCAGCAGAGCCCCCGGGGCCAACGTCCTGACTTTC
CDR3 protein: CASRAPGANVLTF

clone size: -
V gene: TRBV28
J gene: TRBJ1-6
D gene: TRBD1
CDR3 DNA: TGTGCCAGCAGGACAGGGTCTTCACCCCTCCACTTT
CDR3 protein: CASRTGSSPLHF

clone size: -
V gene: TRBV5-5
J gene: TRBJ1-1
D gene: -
CDR3 DNA: TGTGCCAGCAGCTTAGGAGTGACCACTGAAGCTTTCTTT
CDR3 protein: CASSLGVTTEAFF

clone size: -
V gene: TRBV19
J gene: TRBJ2-2
D gene: TRBD1
CDR3 DNA: TGTGCCAGTAAACCGGGACAGGGAAACACCGGGGAGCTGTTTTTT
CDR3 protein: CASKPGQGNTGELFF

clone size: -
V gene: TRBV25-1
J gene: TRBJ2-1
D gene: TRBD2
CDR3 DNA: TGTGCCAGCAGTAGCCCCGCTAGCGGGAGGGTTAGTGAGCAGTTCTTC
CDR3 protein: CASSSPASGRVSEQFF

clone size: -
V gene: TRBV29-1
J gene: TRBJ2-7
D gene: TRBD2
CDR3 DNA: TGCAGCGTTGAGGTAGCGGGGTACGAGCAGTACTTC
CDR3 protein: CSVEVAGYEQYF

clone size: -
V gene: TRBV6-2/TRBV6-3
J gene: TRBJ2-7
D gene: -
CDR3 DNA: TGTGCCAGCAGTTCATCGCCTAACCTTCCCTACGAGCAGTACTTC
CDR3 protein: CASSSSPNLPYEQYF

clone size: -
V gene: TRBV18
J gene: TRBJ2-7
D gene: -
CDR3 DNA: TGTGCCAGCTCACCCCGCCCCGGCGAGCAGTACTTC
CDR3 protein: CASSPRPGEQYF

clone size: -
V gene: TRBV21-1
J gene: TRBJ2-7
D gene: -
CDR3 DNA: TGTGCCAGCAGCGAAGCGACAGGTTGCGAGCAGTACTTC
CDR3 protein: CASSEATGCEQYF

clone size: -
V gene: TRBV4-1
J gene: TRBJ2-2
D gene: TRBD2
CDR3 DNA: TGCGCCAGCAGCCAAGATAGTCGCGGGAGGGCGAACACCGGGGAGCTGTTTTTT
CDR3 protein: CASSQDSRGRANTGELFF

clone size: -
V gene: TRBV28
J gene: TRBJ2-1
D gene: -
CDR3 DNA: TGTGCCAGCAGTTCCACCGGGGACAATGAGCAGTTCTTC
CDR3 protein: CASSSTGDNEQFF

clone size: -
V gene: TRBV11-3
J gene: TRBJ2-1
D gene: -
CDR3 DNA: TGTGCCAGCAGCTTACCCACTAGCCCGGAGTTCTTC
CDR3 protein: CASSLPTSPEFF

clone size: few
V gene: TRBV19
J gene: TRBJ2-7
D gene: TRBD1
CDR3 DNA: TGTGCCAGTAGGGTGACAGGGGCCTACGAGCAGTACTTC
CDR3 protein: CASRVTGAYEQYF

clone size: once
V gene: TRBV19
J gene: TRBJ1-5
D gene: -
CDR3 DNA: TGTGCCAGTAACAACGCAGGTAATCAGCCCCAGCATTTT
CDR3 protein: CASNNAGNQPQHF

clone size: -
V gene: TRBV4-1
J gene: TRBJ2-5
D gene: -
CDR3 DNA: TGCGCCAGCAGCCAGAGGAGGCTAGCTGGAGAGACCCAGTACTTC
CDR3 protein: CASSQRRLAGETQYF

clone size: -
V gene: TRBV28
J gene: TRBJ2-1
D gene: -
CDR3 DNA: TGTGCCAGCAGTTTACCGCAGCGGCGGGACAATGAGCAGTTCTTC
CDR3 protein: CASSLPQRRDNEQFF

clone size: -
V gene: TRBV19
J gene: TRBJ1-2
D gene: TRBD1
CDR3 DNA: TGTGCCAGTACCCCGGGACAGGGCACGTTAGCTGGCTACACCTTC
CDR3 protein: CASTPGQGTLAGYTF

clone size: -
V gene: TRBV10-3
J gene: TRBJ2-7
D gene: TRBD2
CDR3 DNA: TGTGCCATCAGCCTAGCGGGAGGTCTCGGCGAGCAGTACTTC
CDR3 protein: CAISLAGGLGEQYF

clone size: -
V gene: TRBV6-5
J gene: TRBJ2-3
D gene: -
CDR3 DNA: TGTGCCAGTAGATGGGATACGCAGTATTTT
CDR3 protein: CASRWDTQYF

clone size: -
V gene: TRBV18
J gene: TRBJ2-7
D gene: -
CDR3 DNA: TGTGCCAGCTCACCACCCCCGGGGAGGGGGGACGAGCAGTACTTC
CDR3 protein: CASSPPPGRGDEQYF

clone size: -
V gene: TRBV27
J gene: TRBJ1-2
D gene: -
CDR3 DNA: TGTGCCAGCAGTTATCGAGGTGAACCGGACTATGGCTACACCTTC
CDR3 protein: CASSYRGEPDYGYTF

clone size: -
V gene: TRBV29-1
J gene: TRBJ1-3
D gene: -
CDR3 DNA: TGCAGCGTCCGAGGCATCAAGTCTGGAAACACCATATATTTT
CDR3 protein: CSVRGIKSGNTIYF

clone size: -
V gene: TRBV25-1
J gene: TRBJ1-2
D gene: TRBD1
CDR3 DNA: TGTGCCAGCAGCGACAGGGTTCACTATGGCTACACCTTC
CDR3 protein: CASSDRVHYGYTF

clone size: -
V gene: TRBV14
J gene: TRBJ2-7
D gene: -
CDR3 DNA: TGTGCCAGCAGCCAGCTATACTACGAGCAGTACTTC
CDR3 protein: CASSQLYYEQYF

clone size: -
V gene: TRBV3-1/TRBV3-2
J gene: TRBJ2-3
D gene: -
CDR3 DNA: TGTGCCAGCAGCCAAGAACATGGAGGCACAGATACGCAGTATTTT
CDR3 protein: CASSQEHGGTDTQYF

clone size: -
V gene: TRBV27
J gene: TRBJ2-5
D gene: -
CDR3 DNA: TGTGCCAGCAGCCCGGGACGGAGGGATAAGACCCAGTACTTC
CDR3 protein: CASSPGRRDKTQYF

clone size: -
V gene: TRBV12-3/TRBV12-4
J gene: TRBJ1-1
D gene: -
CDR3 DNA: TGTGCCAGCAGTTCATACTCTTACAGTGAAGCTTTCTTT
CDR3 protein: CASSSYSYSEAFF

clone size: -
V gene: TRBV5-4
J gene: TRBJ2-7
D gene: TRBD2
CDR3 DNA: TGTGCCAGCAGCTTAGGCGGGAGGGGCGACGAGCAGTACTTC
CDR3 protein: CASSLGGRGDEQYF

clone size: -
V gene: TRBV5-1
J gene: TRBJ2-3
D gene: TRBD2
CDR3 DNA: TGCGCCAGCACCACGGGGGACTACCGCACAGATACGCAGTATTTT
CDR3 protein: CASTTGDYRTDTQYF

clone size: -
V gene: TRBV28
J gene: TRBJ1-5
D gene: TRBD1
CDR3 DNA: TGTGCCAGCAGTTCAGGGGGAGGCAATCAGCCCCAGCATTTT
CDR3 protein: CASSSGGGNQPQHF

clone size: -
V gene: TRBV19
J gene: TRBJ2-3
D gene: TRBD2
CDR3 DNA: TGTGCCAGTAGTACGATCCGACTAGCGGATCACACAGATACGCAGTATTTT
CDR3 protein: CASSTIRLADHTDTQYF

clone size: -
V gene: TRBV10-2
J gene: TRBJ2-2
D gene: TRBD2
CDR3 DNA: TGCGCCAGCAGTGTGCACCTAGCGGGCCCGAACACCGGGGAGCTGTTTTTT
CDR3 protein: CASSVHLAGPNTGELFF

clone size: -
V gene: TRBV15
J gene: TRBJ1-4
D gene: -
CDR3 DNA: TGTGCCACCAGCAGAGGACAGACAACTAATGAAAAACTGTTTTTT
CDR3 protein: CATSRGQTTNEKLFF

clone size: -
V gene: TRBV6-5
J gene: TRBJ2-7
D gene: TRBD1
CDR3 DNA: TGTGCCAGCAGATCCGGGACAGGGGTCGAGCAGTACTTC
CDR3 protein: CASRSGTGVEQYF

clone size: -
V gene: TRBV30
J gene: TRBJ1-6
D gene: TRBD1
CDR3 DNA: TGTGCCTGGAGGGGGACAGGGGTATCACCCCTCCACTTT
CDR3 protein: CAWRGTGVSPLHF